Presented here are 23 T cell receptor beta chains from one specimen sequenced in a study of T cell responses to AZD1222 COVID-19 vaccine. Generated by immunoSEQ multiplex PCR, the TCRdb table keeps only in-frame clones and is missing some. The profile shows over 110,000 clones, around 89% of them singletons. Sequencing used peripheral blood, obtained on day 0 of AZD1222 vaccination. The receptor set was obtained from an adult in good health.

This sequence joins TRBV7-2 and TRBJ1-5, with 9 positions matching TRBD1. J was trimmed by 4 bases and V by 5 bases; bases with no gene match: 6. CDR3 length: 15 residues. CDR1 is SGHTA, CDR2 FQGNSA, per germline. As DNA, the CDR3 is TGTGCCAGCAGCGGGCGCGGACAGGGGAATCAGCCCCAGCATTTT. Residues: CASSGRGQGNQPQHF.

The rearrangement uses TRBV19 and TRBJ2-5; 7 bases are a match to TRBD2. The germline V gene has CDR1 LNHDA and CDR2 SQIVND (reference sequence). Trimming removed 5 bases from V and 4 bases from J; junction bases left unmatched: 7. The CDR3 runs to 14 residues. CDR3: CASSPRLAGETQYF. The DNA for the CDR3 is TGTGCCAGTAGTCCCCGACTAGCCGGAGAGACCCAGTACTTC.

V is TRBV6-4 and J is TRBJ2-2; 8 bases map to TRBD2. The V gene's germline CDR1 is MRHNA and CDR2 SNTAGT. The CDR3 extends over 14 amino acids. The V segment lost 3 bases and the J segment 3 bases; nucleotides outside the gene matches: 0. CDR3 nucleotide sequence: TGTGCCAGCAGTGAAGCGGGAGACACCGGGGAGCTGTTTTTT. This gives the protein CASSEAGDTGELFF.

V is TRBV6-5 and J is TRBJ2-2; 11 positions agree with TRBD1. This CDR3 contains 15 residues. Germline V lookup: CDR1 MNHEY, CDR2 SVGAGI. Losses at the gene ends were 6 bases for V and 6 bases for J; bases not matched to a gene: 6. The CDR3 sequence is CASRVDRGRPGELFF. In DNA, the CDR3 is TGTGCCAGCAGGGTGGACAGGGGGCGTCCCGGGGAGCTGTTTTTT.

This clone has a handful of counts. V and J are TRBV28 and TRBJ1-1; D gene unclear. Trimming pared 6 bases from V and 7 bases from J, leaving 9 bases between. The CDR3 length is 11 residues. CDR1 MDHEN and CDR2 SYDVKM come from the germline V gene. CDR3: CASRGRLEAFF. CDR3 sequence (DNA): TGTGCCAGCAGGGGTCGCCTTGAAGCTTTCTTT.

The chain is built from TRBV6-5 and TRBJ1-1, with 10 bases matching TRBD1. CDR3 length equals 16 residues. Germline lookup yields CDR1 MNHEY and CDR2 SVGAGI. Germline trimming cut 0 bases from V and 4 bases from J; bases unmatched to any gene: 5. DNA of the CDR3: TGTGCCAGCAGTTACTCGGGACAGGGGTATAGCACTGAAGCTTTCTTT. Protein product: CASSYSGQGYSTEAFF.

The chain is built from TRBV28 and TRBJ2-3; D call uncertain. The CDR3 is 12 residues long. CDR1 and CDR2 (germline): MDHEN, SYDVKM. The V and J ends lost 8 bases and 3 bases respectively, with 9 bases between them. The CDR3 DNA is TGTGCCAGCGCGCTGGAAACAGATACGCAGTATTTT. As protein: CASALETDTQYF.

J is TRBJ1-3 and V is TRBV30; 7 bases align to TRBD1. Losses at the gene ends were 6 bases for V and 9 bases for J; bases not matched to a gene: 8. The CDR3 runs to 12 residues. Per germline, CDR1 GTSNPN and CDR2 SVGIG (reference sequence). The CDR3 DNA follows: TGTGCCTGCACTGACAGGGCTAGCACCATATATTTT. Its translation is CACTDRASTIYF.

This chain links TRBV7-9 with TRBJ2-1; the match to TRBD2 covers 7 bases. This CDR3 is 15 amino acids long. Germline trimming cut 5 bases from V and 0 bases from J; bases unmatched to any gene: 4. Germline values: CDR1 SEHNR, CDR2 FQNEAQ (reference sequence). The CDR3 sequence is CASSTPGGSYNEQFF. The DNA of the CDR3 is TGTGCCAGCAGCACCCCGGGAGGCTCCTACAATGAGCAGTTCTTC.

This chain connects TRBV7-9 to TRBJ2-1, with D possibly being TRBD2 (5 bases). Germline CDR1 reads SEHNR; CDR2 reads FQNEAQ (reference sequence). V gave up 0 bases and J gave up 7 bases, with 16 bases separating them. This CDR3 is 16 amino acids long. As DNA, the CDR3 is TGTGCCAGCAGCTTAGCCCAGCCCGGGGTAGGTAATGAGCAGTTCTTC. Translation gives CASSLAQPGVGNEQFF.

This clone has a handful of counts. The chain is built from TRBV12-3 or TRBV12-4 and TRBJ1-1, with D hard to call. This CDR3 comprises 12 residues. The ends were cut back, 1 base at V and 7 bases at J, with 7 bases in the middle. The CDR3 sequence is CASSLGGNEAFF. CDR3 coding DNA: TGTGCCAGCAGTTTAGGCGGGAATGAAGCTTTCTTT.

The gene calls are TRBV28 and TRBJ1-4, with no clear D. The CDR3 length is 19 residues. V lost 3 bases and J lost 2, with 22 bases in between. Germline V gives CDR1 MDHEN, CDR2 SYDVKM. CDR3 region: CASSLFSRLARATNEKLFF. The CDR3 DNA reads TGTGCCAGCAGTTTGTTTTCGAGACTTGCTCGAGCGACTAATGAAAAACTGTTTTTT.

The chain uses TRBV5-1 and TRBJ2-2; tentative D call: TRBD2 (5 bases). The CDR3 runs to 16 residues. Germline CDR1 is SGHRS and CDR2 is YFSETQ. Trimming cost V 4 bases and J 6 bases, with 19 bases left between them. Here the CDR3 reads CASSPPGILRAGELFF. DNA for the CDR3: TGCGCCAGCAGCCCGCCGGGCATCTTGAGGGCCGGGGAGCTGTTTTTT.

The CDR3 coding sequence is TGTGCCAGCAGCCCGACAGGTTTTTCAGGTTCACCCCTCCACTTT. This codes for CASSPTGFSGSPLHF. The rearrangement joins TRBV28 to TRBJ1-6; perhaps TRBD1 as D (6 bases). This CDR3 contains 15 residues. The germline gives CDR1 MDHEN, CDR2 SYDVKM. Trimming took 6 bases from V and 9 from J, leaving 18 bases between them.

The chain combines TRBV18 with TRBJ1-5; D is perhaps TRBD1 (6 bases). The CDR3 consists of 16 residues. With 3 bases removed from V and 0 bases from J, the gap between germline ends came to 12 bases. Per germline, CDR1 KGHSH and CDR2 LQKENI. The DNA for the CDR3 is TGTGCCAGCTCACCGGGGGCAGGGTTTAGCAATCAGCCCCAGCATTTT. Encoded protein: CASSPGAGFSNQPQHF.

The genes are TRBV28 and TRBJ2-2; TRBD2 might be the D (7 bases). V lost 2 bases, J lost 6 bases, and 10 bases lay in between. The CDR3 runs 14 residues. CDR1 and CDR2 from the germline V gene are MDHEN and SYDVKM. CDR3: CASSLIGGPGELFF. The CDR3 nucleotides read TGTGCCAGCAGTTTAATCGGGGGGCCCGGGGAGCTGTTTTTT.

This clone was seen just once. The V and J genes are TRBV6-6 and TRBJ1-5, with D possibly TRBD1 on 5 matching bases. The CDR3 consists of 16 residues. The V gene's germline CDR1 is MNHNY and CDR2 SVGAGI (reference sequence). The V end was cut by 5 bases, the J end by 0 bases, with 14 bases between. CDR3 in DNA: TGTGCCAGCAGTCTAAATCAGGGAAATAGCAATCAGCCCCAGCATTTT. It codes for CASSLNQGNSNQPQHF.

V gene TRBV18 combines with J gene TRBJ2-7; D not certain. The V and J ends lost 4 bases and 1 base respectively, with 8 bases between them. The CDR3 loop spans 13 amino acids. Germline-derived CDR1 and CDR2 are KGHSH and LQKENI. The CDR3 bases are TGTGCCAGCTCACTGTCTAGATCCTACGAGCAGTACTTC. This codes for CASSLSRSYEQYF.

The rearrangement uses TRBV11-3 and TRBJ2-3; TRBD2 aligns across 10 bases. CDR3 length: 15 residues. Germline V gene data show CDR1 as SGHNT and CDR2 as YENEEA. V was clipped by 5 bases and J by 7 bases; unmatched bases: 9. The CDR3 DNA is TGTGCCAGCAGCCTCACTAGCGGGGCCCTGTATACGCAGTATTTT. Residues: CASSLTSGALYTQYF.

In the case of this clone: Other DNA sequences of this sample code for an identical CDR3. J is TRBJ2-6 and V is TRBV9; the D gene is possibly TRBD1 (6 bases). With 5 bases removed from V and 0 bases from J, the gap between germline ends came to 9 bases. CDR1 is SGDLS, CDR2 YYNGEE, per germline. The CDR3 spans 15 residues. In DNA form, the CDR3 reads TGTGCCAGCAGTGCACAGGGCTCTGGGGCCAACGTCCTGACTTTC. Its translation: CASSAQGSGANVLTF. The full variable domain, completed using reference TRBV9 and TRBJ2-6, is DSGVTQTPKHLITATGQRVTLRCSPRSGDLSVYWYQQSLDQGLQFLIQYYNGEERAKGNILERFSAQQFPDLHSELNLSSLELGDSALYFCASSAQGSGANVLTFGAGSRLTVL.

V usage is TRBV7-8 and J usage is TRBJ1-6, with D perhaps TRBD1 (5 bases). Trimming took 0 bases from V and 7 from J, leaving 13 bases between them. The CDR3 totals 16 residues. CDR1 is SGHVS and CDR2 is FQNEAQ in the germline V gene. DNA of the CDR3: TGTGCCAGCAGCTTAGCGAGCAGGGCTAGGAATTCACCCCTCCACTTT. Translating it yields CASSLASRARNSPLHF.

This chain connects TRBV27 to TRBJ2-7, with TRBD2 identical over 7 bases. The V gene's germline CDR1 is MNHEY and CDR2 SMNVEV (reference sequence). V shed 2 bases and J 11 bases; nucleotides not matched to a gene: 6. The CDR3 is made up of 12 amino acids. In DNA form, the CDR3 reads TGTGCCAGCAGTTTACGCAGCGGGGTGGAGTACTTC. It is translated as CASSLRSGVEYF.

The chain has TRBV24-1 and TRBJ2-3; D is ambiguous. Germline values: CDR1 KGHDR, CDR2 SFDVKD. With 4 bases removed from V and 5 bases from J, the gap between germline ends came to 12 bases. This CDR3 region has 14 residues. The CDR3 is CATSETGPGDTQYF. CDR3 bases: TGTGCCACCAGTGAGACCGGACCCGGAGATACGCAGTATTTT.